Listed below are T cell receptor beta chains from one sample, sequenced in a study of siplizumab effects on memory and regulatory T cells. Sequenced by immunoSEQ multiplex PCR; TCRdb stores in-frame clones only, minus some. The sample yields about 50,000 clones, just over 95% seen once. The sample taken for sequencing was naive CD8+ T cells sorted from blood. These receptors were obtained from a human donor in good health. Both conserved end residues are part of each CDR3. The D gene is left open where the match is weak. The size entry is marked missing in some rows and otherwise reads once, few, many or a size class.

clone size,J gene,D gene,V gene,CDR3 length,CDR3 DNA,CDR3 protein
.,TRBJ2-5,TRBD2,TRBV9,15,TGTGCCAGCAGCGCGTTAGCGGGAGAAGTGGAGACCCAGTACTTC,CASSALAGEVETQYF
.,TRBJ1-4,TRBD1,TRBV5-5,14,TGTGCCAGCAGCTCCCGGACAGGGGACGAAAAACTGTTTTTT,CASSSRTGDEKLFF
.,TRBJ1-5,.,TRBV30,14,TGTGCCTGGAGTAAGGACGGAAGCAATCAGCCCCAGCATTTT,CAWSKDGSNQPQHF
.,TRBJ2-7,.,TRBV30,12,TGTGCCTGGGGAGGGGGCGGGGACGAGCAGTACTTC,CAWGGGGDEQYF
.,TRBJ2-2,TRBD1,TRBV29-1,14,TGCAGCGTCTCTGACAGGGGCGTCACCGGGGAGCTGTTTTTT,CSVSDRGVTGELFF
.,TRBJ2-3,TRBD2,TRBV9,17,TGTGCCAGCAGCGACTTAGCGGGAGTGGGGGTCACAGATACGCAGTATTTT,CASSDLAGVGVTDTQYF
.,TRBJ2-3,.,TRBV7-9,16,TGTGCCAGCAGCTTCGCGAGGGCCCTACTCACAGATACGCAGTATTTT,CASSFARALLTDTQYF
.,TRBJ2-7,.,TRBV7-9,13,TGTGCCAGCAGGCCGGGCCTCTCCTACGAGCAGTACTTC,CASRPGLSYEQYF
.,TRBJ1-4,.,TRBV19,15,TGTGCCAGTAGTATAATCAGCTCAACTAATGAAAAACTGTTTTTT,CASSIISSTNEKLFF
.,TRBJ2-7,.,TRBV6-6,14,TGTGCCAGCAGTTCGACAGGAGACTCCTACGAGCAGTACTTC,CASSSTGDSYEQYF
.,TRBJ2-2,.,TRBV15,14,TGTGCCACCATGCAGGGGTCGAACACCGGGGAGCTGTTTTTT,CATMQGSNTGELFF
.,TRBJ2-5,.,TRBV7-9,15,TGTGCCAGCAGCCCAAATTTTGGGGGGGGGCCGACCCAGTACTTC,CASSPNFGGGPTQYF
.,TRBJ1-4,TRBD1,TRBV4-3,17,TGCGCCAGCAGCCAAGAGAGAGGTCGGGACAGGGGTGAAAAACTGTTTTTT,CASSQERGRDRGEKLFF
.,TRBJ2-7,TRBD2,TRBV30,15,TGTGCCTGGAGACTAGCGGGCCACAGCTCCTACGAGCAGTACTTC,CAWRLAGHSSYEQYF
.,TRBJ2-7,.,TRBV4-3,16,TGCGCCAGCAGCCAAGCGGTGATAGCGGACTCCTACGAGCAGTACTTC,CASSQAVIADSYEQYF
.,TRBJ2-5,.,TRBV7-9,11,TGTGCCAGCAGCTTAACGAAGACCCAGTACTTC,CASSLTKTQYF
.,TRBJ2-1,.,TRBV15,12,TGTGCCACCAGCAGAGTGTACAATGAGCAGTTCTTC,CATSRVYNEQFF
.,TRBJ2-2,.,TRBV28,11,TGTGCCAGCAGTTATGTAGGGGAGCTGTTTTTT,CASSYVGELFF
.,TRBJ2-1,.,TRBV19,11,TGTGCCAGTAGTTTCGGGGTTGAGCAGTTCTTC,CASSFGVEQFF
once,TRBJ2-5,.,TRBV7-9,15,TGTGCCAGCAGCCCGCGACAGAGGGTTCAAGAGACCCAGTACTTC,CASSPRQRVQETQYF
.,TRBJ2-2,.,TRBV28,15,TGTGCCAGCACAGACTCCCCAACGGGCACCGGGGAGCTGTTTTTT,CASTDSPTGTGELFF
.,TRBJ1-3,.,TRBV19,16,TGTGCCAGTAGCTGGGTCGCTGGGTCATCTGGAAACACCATATATTTT,CASSWVAGSSGNTIYF
.,TRBJ1-1,.,TRBV10-3,12,TGTGCCATCAGAGGAGTGAACACTGAAGCTTTCTTT,CAIRGVNTEAFF
.,TRBJ1-1,.,TRBV18,20,TGTGCCAGCTCACCCGCGAGTACAAGGGGATGGGGCATCGGGAACACTGAAGCTTTCTTT,CASSPASTRGWGIGNTEAFF